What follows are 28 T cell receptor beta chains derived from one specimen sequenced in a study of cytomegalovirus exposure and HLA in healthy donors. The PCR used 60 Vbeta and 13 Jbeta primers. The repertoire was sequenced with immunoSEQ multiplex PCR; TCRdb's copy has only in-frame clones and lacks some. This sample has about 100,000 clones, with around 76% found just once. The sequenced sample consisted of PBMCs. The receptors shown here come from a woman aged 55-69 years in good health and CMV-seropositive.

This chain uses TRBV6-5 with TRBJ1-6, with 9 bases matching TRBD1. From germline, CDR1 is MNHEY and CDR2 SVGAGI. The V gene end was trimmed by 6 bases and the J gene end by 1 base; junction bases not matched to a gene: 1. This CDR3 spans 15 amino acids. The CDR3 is CASRQGASYNSPLHF. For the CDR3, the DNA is TGTGCCAGCAGACAGGGGGCATCCTATAATTCACCCCTCCACTTT.

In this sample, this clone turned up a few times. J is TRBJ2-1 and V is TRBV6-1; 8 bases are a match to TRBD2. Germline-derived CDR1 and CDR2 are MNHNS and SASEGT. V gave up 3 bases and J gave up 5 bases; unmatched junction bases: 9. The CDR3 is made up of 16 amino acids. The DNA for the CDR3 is TGTGCCAGCAGTGACCCTGGGGTAGCGGGACACAATGAGCAGTTCTTC. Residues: CASSDPGVAGHNEQFF.

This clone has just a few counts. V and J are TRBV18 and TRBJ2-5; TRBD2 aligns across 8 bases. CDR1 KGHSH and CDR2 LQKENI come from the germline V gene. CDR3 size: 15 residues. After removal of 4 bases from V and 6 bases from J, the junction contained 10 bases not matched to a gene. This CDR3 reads CASSRSSGIGKTQYF. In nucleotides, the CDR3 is TGTGCCAGCTCACGGAGTAGCGGGATAGGAAAGACCCAGTACTTC.

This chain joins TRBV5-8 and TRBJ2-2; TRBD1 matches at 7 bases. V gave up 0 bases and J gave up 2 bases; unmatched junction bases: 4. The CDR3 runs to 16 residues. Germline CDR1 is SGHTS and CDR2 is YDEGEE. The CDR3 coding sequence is TGTGCCAGCAGCTTGGTCCAGGGGGTTAACACCGGGGAGCTGTTTTTT. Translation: CASSLVQGVNTGELFF.

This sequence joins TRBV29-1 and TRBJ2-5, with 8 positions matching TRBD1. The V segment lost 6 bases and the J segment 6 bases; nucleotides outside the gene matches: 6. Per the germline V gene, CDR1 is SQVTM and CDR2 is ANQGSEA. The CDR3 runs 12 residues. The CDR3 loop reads CSVRTGKKTQYF. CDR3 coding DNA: TGCAGCGTCCGGACAGGGAAAAAGACCCAGTACTTC. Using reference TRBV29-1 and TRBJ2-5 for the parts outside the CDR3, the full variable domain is SAVISQKPSRDICQRGTSLTIQCQVDSQVTMMFWYRQQPGQSLTLIATANQGSEATYESGFVIDKFPISRPNLTFSTLTVSNMSPEDSSIYLCSVRTGKKTQYFGPGTRLLVL.

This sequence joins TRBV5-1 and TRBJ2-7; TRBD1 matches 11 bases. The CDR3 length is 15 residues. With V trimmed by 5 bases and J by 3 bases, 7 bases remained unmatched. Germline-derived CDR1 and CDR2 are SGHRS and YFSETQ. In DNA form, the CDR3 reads TGCGCCAGCAGAAAAACCGGGACAGGGGGCTACGAGCAGTACTTC. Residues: CASRKTGTGGYEQYF.

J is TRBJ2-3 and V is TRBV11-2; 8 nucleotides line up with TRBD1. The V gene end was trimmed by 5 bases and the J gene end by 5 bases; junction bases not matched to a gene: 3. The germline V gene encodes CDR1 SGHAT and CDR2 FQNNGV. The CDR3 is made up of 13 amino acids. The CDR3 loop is CASSPGTGDTQYF. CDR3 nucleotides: TGTGCCAGCAGCCCCGGGACAGGAGATACGCAGTATTTT.

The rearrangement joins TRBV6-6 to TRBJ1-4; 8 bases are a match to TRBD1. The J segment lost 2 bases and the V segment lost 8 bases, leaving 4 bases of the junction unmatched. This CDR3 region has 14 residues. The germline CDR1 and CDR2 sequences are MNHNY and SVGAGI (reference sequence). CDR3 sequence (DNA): TGTGCCAGCCTCAGGACAGGGACTAATGAAAAACTGTTTTTT. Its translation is CASLRTGTNEKLFF.

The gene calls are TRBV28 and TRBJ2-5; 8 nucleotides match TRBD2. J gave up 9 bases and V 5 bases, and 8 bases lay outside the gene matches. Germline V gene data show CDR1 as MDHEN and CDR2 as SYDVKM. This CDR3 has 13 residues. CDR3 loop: CASSLGLALPQYF. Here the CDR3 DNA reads TGTGCCAGCAGTCTAGGACTAGCCCTACCCCAGTACTTC.

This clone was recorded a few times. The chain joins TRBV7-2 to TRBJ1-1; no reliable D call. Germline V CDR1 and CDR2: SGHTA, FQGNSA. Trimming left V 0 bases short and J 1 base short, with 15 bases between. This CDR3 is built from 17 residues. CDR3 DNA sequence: TGTGCCAGCAGCTTAGCCCCTGTGGTCAGGCCGAACACTGAAGCTTTCTTT. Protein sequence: CASSLAPVVRPNTEAFF. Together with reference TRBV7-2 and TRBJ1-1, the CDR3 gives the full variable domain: GAGVSQSPSNKVTEKGKDVELRCDPISGHTALYWYRQSLGQGLEFLIYFQGNSAPDKSGLPSDRFSAERTGGSVSTLTIQRTQQEDSAVYLCASSLAPVVRPNTEAFFGQGTRLTVV.

This CDR3 reads CASTVGAPNTGELFF. The CDR3 bases are TGCGCCAGCACGGTAGGGGCGCCGAACACCGGGGAGCTGTTTTTT. The genes are TRBV5-1 and TRBJ2-2; perhaps TRBD1 as D (5 bases). The length of the CDR3 is 15 residues. Per the germline V gene, CDR1 is SGHRS and CDR2 is YFSETQ. The V end was cut by 6 bases, the J end by 0 bases, with 12 bases between.

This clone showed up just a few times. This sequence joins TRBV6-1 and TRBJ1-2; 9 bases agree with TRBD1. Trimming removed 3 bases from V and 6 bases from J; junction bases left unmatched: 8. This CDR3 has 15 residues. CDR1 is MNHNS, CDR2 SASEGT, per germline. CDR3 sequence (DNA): TGTGCCAGCAGTGACCTTGGACAGGGGTTTAATGGCTACACCTTC. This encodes CASSDLGQGFNGYTF.

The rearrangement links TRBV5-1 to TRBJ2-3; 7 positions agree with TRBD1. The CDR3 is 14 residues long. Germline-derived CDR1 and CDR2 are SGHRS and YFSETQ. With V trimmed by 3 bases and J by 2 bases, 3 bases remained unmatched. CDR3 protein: CASSSDRFTDTQYF. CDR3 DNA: TGCGCCAGCAGCTCGGACAGGTTCACAGATACGCAGTATTTT.

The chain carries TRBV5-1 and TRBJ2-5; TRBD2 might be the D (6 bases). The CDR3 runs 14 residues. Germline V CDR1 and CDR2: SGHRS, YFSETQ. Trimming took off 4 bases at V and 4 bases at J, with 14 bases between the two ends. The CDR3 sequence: CASSLWGEIETQYF. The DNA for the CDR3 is TGCGCCAGCAGCCTTTGGGGGGAGATAGAGACCCAGTACTTC.

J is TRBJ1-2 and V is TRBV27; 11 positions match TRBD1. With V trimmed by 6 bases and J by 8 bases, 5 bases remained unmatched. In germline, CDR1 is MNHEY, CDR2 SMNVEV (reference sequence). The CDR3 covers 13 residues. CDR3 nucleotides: TGTGCCAGCAGGCTGGACAGGGGGCGAGGCTACACCTTC. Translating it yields CASRLDRGRGYTF.

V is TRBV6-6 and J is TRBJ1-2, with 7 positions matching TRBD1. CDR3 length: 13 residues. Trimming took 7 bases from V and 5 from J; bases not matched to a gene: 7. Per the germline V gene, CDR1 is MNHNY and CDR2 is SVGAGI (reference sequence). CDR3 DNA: TGTGCCAGCATCACGGGGGACAGTTATGGCTACACCTTC. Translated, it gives CASITGDSYGYTF.

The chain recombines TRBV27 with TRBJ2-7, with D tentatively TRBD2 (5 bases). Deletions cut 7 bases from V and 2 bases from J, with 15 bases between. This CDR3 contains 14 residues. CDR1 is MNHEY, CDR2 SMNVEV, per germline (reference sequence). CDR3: CASTAVGSTYEQYF. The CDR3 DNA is TGTGCCAGCACCGCGGTTGGGAGCACCTACGAGCAGTACTTC.

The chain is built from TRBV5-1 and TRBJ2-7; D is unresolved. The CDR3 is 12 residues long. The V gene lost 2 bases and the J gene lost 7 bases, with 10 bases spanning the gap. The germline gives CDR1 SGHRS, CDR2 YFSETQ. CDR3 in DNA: TGCGCCAGCAGCTTCTCCCCTCGGGAGCAGTACTTC. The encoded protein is CASSFSPREQYF. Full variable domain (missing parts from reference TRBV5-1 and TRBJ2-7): KAGVTQTPRYLIKTRGQQVTLSCSPISGHRSVSWYQQTPGQGLQFLFEYFSETQRNKGNFPGRFSGRQFSNSRSEMNVSTLELGDSALYLCASSFSPREQYFGPGTRLTVT.

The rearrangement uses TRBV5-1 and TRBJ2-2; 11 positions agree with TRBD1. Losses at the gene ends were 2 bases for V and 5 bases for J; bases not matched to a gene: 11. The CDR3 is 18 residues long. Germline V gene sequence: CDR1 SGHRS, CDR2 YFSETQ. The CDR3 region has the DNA TGCGCCAGCAGCTTTTACCCGGGACAGGGGGGGGAGACCGGGGAGCTGTTTTTT. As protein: CASSFYPGQGGETGELFF.

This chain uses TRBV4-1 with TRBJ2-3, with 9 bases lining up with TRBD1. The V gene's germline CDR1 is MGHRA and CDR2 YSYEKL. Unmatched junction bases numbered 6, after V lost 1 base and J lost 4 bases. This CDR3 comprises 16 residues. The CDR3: CASSQVGTGLADTQYF. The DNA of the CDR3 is TGCGCCAGCAGCCAAGTTGGGACAGGGCTGGCAGATACGCAGTATTTT.

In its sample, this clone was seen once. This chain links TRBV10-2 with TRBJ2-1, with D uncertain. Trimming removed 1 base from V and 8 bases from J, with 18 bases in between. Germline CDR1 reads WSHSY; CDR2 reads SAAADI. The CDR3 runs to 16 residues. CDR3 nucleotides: TGCGCCAGCAGTGAGTACCTCCCTAGTGGGTCGTATGAGCAGTTCTTC. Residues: CASSEYLPSGSYEQFF.

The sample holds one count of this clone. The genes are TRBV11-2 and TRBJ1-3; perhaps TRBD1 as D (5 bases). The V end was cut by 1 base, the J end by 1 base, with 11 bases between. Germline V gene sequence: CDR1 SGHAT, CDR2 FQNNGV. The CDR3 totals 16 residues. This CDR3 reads CASSLAGKRSGNTIYF. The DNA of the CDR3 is TGTGCCAGCAGCTTAGCAGGGAAGAGGTCTGGAAACACCATATATTTT. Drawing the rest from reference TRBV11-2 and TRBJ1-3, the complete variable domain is EAGVAQSPRYKIIEKRQSVAFWCNPISGHATLYWYQQILGQGPKLLIQFQNNGVVDDSQLPKDRFSAERLKGVDSTLKIQPAKLEDSAVYLCASSLAGKRSGNTIYFGEGSWLTVV.

This CDR3 reads CASSFPGYSGNTIYF. The DNA for the CDR3 is TGTGCCAGCAGCTTCCCAGGTTACTCTGGAAACACCATATATTTT. This sequence joins TRBV5-8 and TRBJ1-3; D is ambiguous. Germline V gives CDR1 SGHTS, CDR2 YDEGEE. The CDR3 has 15 residues. V was cut by 2 bases and J by 0 bases, with 9 bases left in between.

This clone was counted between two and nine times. CDR3 DNA: TGTGCCAGCAGCGTAGAGGGGGGAAACACCATATATTTT. As protein: CASSVEGGNTIYF. The chain joins TRBV9 to TRBJ1-3, with TRBD1 as a possible D gene (5 bases). The CDR3 has 13 residues. CDR1 and CDR2 (germline): SGDLS, YYNGEE. V was trimmed by 0 bases and J by 4 bases, leaving 5 bases between them.

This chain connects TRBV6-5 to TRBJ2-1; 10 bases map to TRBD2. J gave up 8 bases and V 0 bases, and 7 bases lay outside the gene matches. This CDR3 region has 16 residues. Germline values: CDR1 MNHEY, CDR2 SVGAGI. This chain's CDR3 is CASSYSLTLAGDEQFF. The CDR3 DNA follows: TGTGCCAGCAGTTACTCGCTAACCCTAGCGGGAGATGAGCAGTTCTTC.

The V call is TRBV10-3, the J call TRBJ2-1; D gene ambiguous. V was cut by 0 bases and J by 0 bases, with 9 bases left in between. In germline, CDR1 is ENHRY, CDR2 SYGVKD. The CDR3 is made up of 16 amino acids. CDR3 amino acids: CAISESVTSSYNEQFF. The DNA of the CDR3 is TGTGCCATCAGTGAGTCTGTAACGAGCTCCTACAATGAGCAGTTCTTC.

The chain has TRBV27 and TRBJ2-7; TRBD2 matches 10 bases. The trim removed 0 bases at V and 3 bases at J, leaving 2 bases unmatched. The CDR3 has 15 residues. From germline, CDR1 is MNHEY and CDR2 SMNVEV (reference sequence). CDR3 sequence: CASSLSRTSGYEQYF. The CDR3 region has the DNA TGTGCCAGCAGTTTATCGCGGACTAGCGGCTACGAGCAGTACTTC.

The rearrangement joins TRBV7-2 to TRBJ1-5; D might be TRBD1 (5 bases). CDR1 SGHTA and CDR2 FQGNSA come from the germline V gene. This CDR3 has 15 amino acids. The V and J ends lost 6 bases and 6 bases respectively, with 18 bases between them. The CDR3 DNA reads TGTGCCAGCAGTTCGGGCAGGGCATTGGGTCAGCCCCAGCATTTT. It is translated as CASSSGRALGQPQHF.